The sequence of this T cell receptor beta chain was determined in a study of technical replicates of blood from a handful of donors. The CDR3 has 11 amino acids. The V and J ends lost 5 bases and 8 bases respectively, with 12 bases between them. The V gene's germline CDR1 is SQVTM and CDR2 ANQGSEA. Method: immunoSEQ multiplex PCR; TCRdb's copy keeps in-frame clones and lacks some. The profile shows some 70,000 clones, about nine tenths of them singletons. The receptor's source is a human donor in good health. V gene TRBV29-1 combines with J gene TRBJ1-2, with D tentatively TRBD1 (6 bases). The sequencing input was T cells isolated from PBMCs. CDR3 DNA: TGCAGCGTTAACAGGGCCGAGGGCTACACCTTC. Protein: CSVNRAEGYTF.